The 13 T cell receptor beta chains listed next were all sequenced from one sample in a study of tumor-infiltrating lymphocytes in primary liver carcinoma. Both blood RNA, taken from unsorted whole blood, and germline DNA were extracted. The input was approximately 0.45 ug total RNA; TCR beta cDNA was made from it with a constant-region primer. Slightly modified ARM-PCR served as the procedure for the TCR beta libraries. These libraries came from three rounds of nested multiplex PCR. PCR rounds one and two used TRBV1-TRBV30 forward primers with a C-beta reverse primer for roughly 9 cycles each. MiXCR was run by TCRdb on the multiplex PCR reads, yielding one entry per CDR3 protein. The table includes 310,000 or so distinct CDR3 sequences, 58% detected once. The specimen sequenced was peripheral blood. The receptor set was obtained from a young woman with primary liver carcinoma and hepatitis B virus infection.

About this clonotype: Germline and junction disagree at one end, which may indicate a read error. This chain uses TRBV11-2 with TRBJ1-6; perhaps TRBD1 as D (5 bases). In germline, CDR1 is SGHAT, CDR2 FQNNGV. The CDR3 spans 17 residues. The CDR3 nucleotides are TGTGCCAGCAGCTTAGGGATCGGGGCAGGCTATAATTCACCCCTCCATTTC. Its protein product is CASSLGIGAGYNSPLHF.

A word on this clonotype: Its ends do not fully match the called genes, so a read error is possible. The CDR3 region is CACSLAGNEQFF. As DNA, the CDR3 is TGTGCCTGCAGCTTGGCTGGAAATGAGCAGTTCTTC. The V gene is TRBV11-2, the J gene TRBJ2-1; no clear D gene. The CDR3 is made up of 12 amino acids. The V gene's germline CDR1 is SGHAT and CDR2 FQNNGV.

The chain couples TRBV7-6 to TRBJ2-3; TRBD1 matches 8 bases. The germline CDR1 and CDR2 sequences are SGHVS and FNYEAQ. This CDR3 is 14 amino acids long. Losses at the gene ends were 5 bases for V and 8 bases for J; bases not matched to a gene: 9. CDR3 sequence: CASSARDRSRTQYF. In DNA, the CDR3 is TGTGCCAGCAGCGCCCGGGACAGGAGCCGTACGCAGTATTTT.

Comment on this clonotype: A much larger clone sits a single nucleotide away, making a read error possible. This sequence joins TRBV7-9 and TRBJ2-1; 7 bases fit TRBD1. The CDR3 sequence is 16 residues long. The V gene's germline CDR1 is SEHNR and CDR2 FQNEAQ (reference sequence). Losses at the gene ends were 4 bases for V and 10 bases for J; bases not matched to a gene: 16. The CDR3 sequence: CASSSLSAQGFGEQFF. The CDR3 bases are TGTGCCAGCAGCTCTCTGTCGGCACAGGGGTTTGGCGAGCAGTTCTTC.

As to this clonotype: Its ends do not fully match the called genes, so a read error is possible. The chain joins TRBV12-3 or TRBV12-4 to TRBJ2-2; the D is unclear. CDR3 length: 15 amino acids. The CDR3 sequence: CVSTPVAVFTGELFF. As DNA, the CDR3 is TGTGTCAGCACCCCCGTCGCGGTTTTCACCGGGGAGCTGTTTTTT.

This clonotype was counted only a few times. The chain joins TRBV12-3 or TRBV12-4 to TRBJ1-2; D is perhaps TRBD1 (6 bases). The length of the CDR3 is 14 residues. V was trimmed by 2 bases and J by 5 bases, leaving 12 bases between them. Here the CDR3 DNA reads TGTGCCAGCAGTTTACGGGACATATTGTATGGCTACACCTTC. Amino acids: CASSLRDILYGYTF.

The chain couples TRBV11-1 to TRBJ2-1; 8 positions match TRBD2. CDR1 SGHAT and CDR2 FQDESV come from the germline V gene (reference sequence). This CDR3 contains 17 residues. J gave up 5 bases and V 9 bases, and 18 bases lay outside the gene matches. This CDR3 reads CASSQPGLSGGHNEQFF. The DNA of the CDR3 is TGTGCCAGTAGCCAACCGGGACTATCGGGAGGGCACAATGAGCAGTTCTTC.

This clonotype was recorded only once. The genes are TRBV5-1 and TRBJ1-1; maybe TRBD1 (6 bases). The CDR3 runs to 13 residues. The V and J ends lost 3 bases and 8 bases respectively, with 14 bases between them. Germline CDR1 and CDR2: SGHRS and YFSETQ. The CDR3 region is CASSWQQGLEAFF. DNA of the CDR3: TGCGCCAGCAGCTGGCAACAGGGTCTAGAAGCTTTCTTT.

As for this clonotype: The conserved final phenylalanine or tryptophan is absent from the CDR3, which likely points to a read error. The genes are TRBV29-1 and TRBJ1-1; D may be TRBD1 (6 bases). The CDR3 length is 13 residues. Germline values: CDR1 SQVTM, CDR2 ANQGSEA. The CDR3 DNA sequence: TGCAGCACAAGGGGGGGGCTGAACACTGGAGCTTTCTCT. Amino acids: CSTRGGLNTGAFS.

With respect to this clonotype: Being one base from a much bigger clone, this may be a read error. This sequence joins TRBV29-1 and TRBJ1-2; 7 bases align to TRBD1. Germline V lookup: CDR1 SQVTM, CDR2 ANQGSEA. V was clipped by 6 bases and J by 4 bases; unmatched bases: 11. The CDR3 runs 14 residues. The CDR3 coding sequence is TGCAGCGTAGGCGTTGACAGGGCCGGCTATGGCTACACCTTC. This codes for CSVGVDRAGYGYTF.

This clonotype turned up a few times. This could be a read error, since a much larger clone is one nucleotide away. The V and J genes are TRBV11-3 and TRBJ2-1, with TRBD2 identical over 9 bases. The CDR3 has 15 residues. V dropped 2 bases and J dropped 6; count of bases not matched to a gene: 5. Looked up from germline, CDR1 is SGHNT and CDR2 is YENEEA. The DNA of the CDR3 is TGTGCCAGCAGCTTAACTCTAGCGGGAAGCAATGAGCAGTTCTTC. It is translated as CASSLTLAGSNEQFF. The full variable domain, rest sourced from reference TRBV11-3 and TRBJ2-1, is EAGVVQSPRYKIIEKKQPVAFWCNPISGHNTLYWYLQNLGQGPELLIRYENEEAVDDSQLPKDRFSAERLKGVDSTLKIQPAELGDSAVYLCASSLTLAGSNEQFFGPGTRLTVL.

This clonotype occurred many times. The chain couples TRBV6-2 or TRBV6-3 to TRBJ2-7; TRBD1 aligns across 7 bases. The CDR3 has 14 amino acids. Germline V gene data show CDR1 as MNHEY and CDR2 as SVGEGT. With 7 bases clipped from V and 2 bases from J, the junction kept 8 bases outside the gene matches. CDR3 DNA: TGTGCCAGCACCAAGACAGGGCCCCCCTACGAGCAGTACTTC. It codes for CASTKTGPPYEQYF.

The chain uses TRBV5-6 and TRBJ2-1; TRBD1 agrees at 9 bases. V gave up 7 bases and J gave up 4 bases; unmatched junction bases: 6. Germline lookup yields CDR1 SGHDT and CDR2 YYEEEE. The CDR3 runs to 14 residues. The CDR3 region is CASCSGTGYNEQFF. The CDR3 region has the DNA TGTGCCAGCTGCTCCGGGACAGGGTACAATGAGCAGTTCTTC.